Shown below are 13 T cell receptor beta chains from a single sample sequenced in a study of shared clonotypes between healthy human individuals. The repertoire was sequenced with immunoSEQ multiplex PCR; TCRdb's copy has only in-frame clones and lacks some. The top ten clones hold 0.05% to 0.07% of a sample with under 650,000 clones, almost 97% of them seen once. Sequencing was done on a sample of naive CD4+ T cells sorted from blood. Indicated subset: CD45RA+ positively selected. The receptor set was obtained from a woman in her twenties or thirties in good health.

The rearrangement uses TRBV19 and TRBJ1-5; 7 bases align to TRBD1. Per the germline V gene, CDR1 is LNHDA and CDR2 is SQIVND (reference sequence). The J segment lost 4 bases and the V segment lost 8 bases, leaving 8 bases of the junction unmatched. The CDR3 is made up of 14 amino acids. The CDR3 bases are TGTGCCAGTTCAAGGGGGCAATCGAATCAGCCCCAGCATTTT. Translated: CASSRGQSNQPQHF.

CDR3: CASSYSLGNNQPQHF. CDR3 sequence (DNA): TGTGCCAGCAGTTACTCTTTGGGGAACAATCAGCCCCAGCATTTT. J is TRBJ1-5 and V is TRBV6-5; D not certain. The CDR3 runs to 15 residues. Trimming shortened V by 0 bases and J by 3 bases, and 9 bases separated the two germline ends. The germline CDR1 and CDR2 sequences are MNHEY and SVGAGI.

J is TRBJ2-1 and V is TRBV4-1, with D perhaps assigned TRBD1 or TRBD2 (5 bases each). Germline CDR1 is MGHRA and CDR2 is YSYEKL. The germline V and J ends were trimmed by 2 bases and 5 bases, with 13 bases remaining between them. The CDR3 contains 15 residues. CDR3 in amino acids: CASSQTGTENNEQFF. Here the CDR3 DNA reads TGCGCCAGCAGCCAAACCGGGACGGAGAACAATGAGCAGTTCTTC.

The rearrangement uses TRBV27 and TRBJ2-7, with D perhaps TRBD1 or TRBD2 (5 bases each). Germline CDR1 MNHEY, CDR2 SMNVEV (reference sequence). V shed 5 bases and J shed 3 bases, with 17 bases lying between them. This CDR3 is built from 15 residues. Written as DNA, the CDR3 is TGTGCCAGCAGTACTGATTCGGGACGGAGCTACGAGCAGTACTTC. This encodes CASSTDSGRSYEQYF.

The CDR3 protein is CASSPPTSGKYEQYF. In DNA form, the CDR3 reads TGTGCCAGCTCACCACCGACTAGCGGGAAATACGAGCAGTACTTC. The genes are TRBV18 and TRBJ2-7; 11 bases agree with TRBD2. Germline CDR1 is KGHSH and CDR2 is LQKENI. Germline trimming cut 0 bases from V and 4 bases from J; bases unmatched to any gene: 2. The CDR3 sequence is 15 residues long.

This sequence joins TRBV6-6 and TRBJ2-7; D is perhaps TRBD2 (5 bases). CDR3 length: 12 amino acids. Trimming cost V 0 bases and J 7 bases, with 7 bases left between them. Germline V lookup: CDR1 MNHNY, CDR2 SVGAGI (reference sequence). CDR3 bases: TGTGCCAGCAGTTACTCCCCGGGAGAGCAGTACTTC. It codes for CASSYSPGEQYF.

J is TRBJ2-1 and V is TRBV28, with 8 bases identical to TRBD2. The germline CDR1 and CDR2 sequences are MDHEN and SYDVKM. V was pared by 3 bases and J by 5 bases, with 6 bases of the junction left unmatched. The CDR3 is made up of 15 amino acids. The CDR3 here is CASSFSGTRNNEQFF. CDR3 DNA: TGTGCCAGCAGTTTTTCCGGGACTAGAAACAATGAGCAGTTCTTC.

The chain uses TRBV27 and TRBJ2-2; the match to TRBD2 covers 7 bases. Germline CDR1 and CDR2: MNHEY and SMNVEV (reference sequence). With V trimmed by 6 bases and J by 7 bases, 14 bases remained unmatched. The CDR3 sequence is 16 residues long. CDR3 protein: CASSREGQSRIGELFF. CDR3 in DNA: TGTGCCAGCAGCAGGGAGGGCCAGTCCAGGATCGGGGAGCTGTTTTTT.

V is TRBV10-1 and J is TRBJ2-7, with TRBD2 matching 11 bases. Germline V gene lookup returns CDR1 WNHNN and CDR2 SYGVQD (reference sequence). Losses at the gene ends were 3 bases for V and 5 bases for J; bases not matched to a gene: 9. The CDR3 is 16 residues long. CDR3 amino acids: CASSESGLAGGDEQYF. The CDR3 bases are TGCGCCAGCAGTGAAAGTGGTCTAGCGGGAGGCGACGAGCAGTACTTC.

This sequence joins TRBV5-4 and TRBJ2-1, with 8 nucleotides matching TRBD2. Germline CDR1 SGHNT, CDR2 YYREEE (reference sequence). This CDR3 has 16 amino acids. The V gene end was trimmed by 1 base and the J gene end by 7 bases; junction bases not matched to a gene: 10. The CDR3 here is CASSLLPGGLGNEQFF. The CDR3 DNA reads TGTGCCAGCAGCTTGTTGCCGGGAGGGCTCGGGAATGAGCAGTTCTTC.

This clone appeared a single time. The rearrangement joins TRBV5-1 to TRBJ2-1; a weak D match, TRBD1 (6 bases). The CDR3 has 15 residues. V gave up 0 bases and J gave up 6 bases, with 13 bases separating them. CDR1 is SGHRS, CDR2 YFSETQ, per germline. For the CDR3, the DNA is TGCGCCAGCAGCTTGGTGGGAGAGGGGGTCAATGAGCAGTTCTTC. Translation: CASSLVGEGVNEQFF.

This clone occurred once. The rearrangement uses TRBV7-3 and TRBJ2-1; no clear D gene. From germline, CDR1 is SGHTA and CDR2 FQGTGA. The CDR3 is 13 residues long. With 3 bases removed from V and 8 bases from J, the gap between germline ends came to 11 bases. The CDR3 nucleotides are TGTGCCAGCAGCTTTTTCAGGTCGGATGAGCAGTTCTTC. Protein: CASSFFRSDEQFF.

The V and J genes are TRBV18 and TRBJ2-5; TRBD1 aligns across 7 bases. Near its end, the DNA agrees better with TRBJ2-7, so the J call may be wrong. The germline gives CDR1 KGHSH, CDR2 LQKENI. The CDR3 loop spans 17 amino acids. The CDR3 sequence is CASSPWPSGQGEYEQYF. CDR3 sequence (DNA): TGTGCCAGCTCACCATGGCCGTCGGGGCAGGGGGAATACGAGCAGTACTTC.